This T cell receptor beta chain was documented in a study of post-analysis software for immune sequencing data. Study-level points and caveats: Patients had higher frequencies than controls of roughly 5 TRBV segments, including TRBV5-6, TRBV5-1 and TRBV20-1.

The CDR3 totals 13 residues. Germline values: CDR1 DFQATT, CDR2 SNEGSKA (reference sequence). The V end was cut by 5 bases, the J end by 4 bases, with 14 bases between. TCR beta libraries were prepared from cDNA with unique molecular identifiers. TCRdb passed the PCR reads through MiXCR, listing each CDR3 protein once. The data hold some 700,000 distinct CDR3 sequences, with around 64% observed a single time. This clonotype was detected a few times. No antigen is known for it. Material: blood. The J gene is TRBJ2-5, the V gene TRBV20-1; no definite D call. The clonotype originates from a girl aged 2-9 years with multiple sclerosis. This CDR3 reads CSAVLSATETQYF. DNA of the CDR3: TGCAGTGCTGTATTATCGGCGACAGAGACCCAGTACTTC.